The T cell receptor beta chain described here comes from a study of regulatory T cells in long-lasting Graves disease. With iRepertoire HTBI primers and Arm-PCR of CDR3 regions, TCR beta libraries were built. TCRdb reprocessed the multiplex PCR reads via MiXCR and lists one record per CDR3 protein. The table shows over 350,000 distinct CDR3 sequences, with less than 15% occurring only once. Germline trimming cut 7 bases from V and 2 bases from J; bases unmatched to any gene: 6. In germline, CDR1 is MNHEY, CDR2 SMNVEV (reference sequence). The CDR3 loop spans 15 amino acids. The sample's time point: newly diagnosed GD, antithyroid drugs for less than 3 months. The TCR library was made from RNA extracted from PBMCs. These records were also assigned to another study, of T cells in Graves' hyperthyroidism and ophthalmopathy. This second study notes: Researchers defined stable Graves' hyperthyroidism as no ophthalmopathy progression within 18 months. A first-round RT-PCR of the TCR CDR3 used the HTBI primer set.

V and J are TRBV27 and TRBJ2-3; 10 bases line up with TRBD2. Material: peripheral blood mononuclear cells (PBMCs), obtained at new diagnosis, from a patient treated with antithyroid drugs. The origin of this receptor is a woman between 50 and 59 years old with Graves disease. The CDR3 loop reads CASKSSGSLTDTQYF. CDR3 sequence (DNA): TGTGCCAGCAAATCTAGCGGGAGCCTCACAGATACGCAGTATTTT.